This is a list of T cell receptor beta chains from one sample in a study of post-analysis software for immune sequencing data. TCRdb redid the calling of the PCR reads with MiXCR, one entry per CDR3 protein. The data show roughly 400,000 distinct CDR3 sequences, approximately 39% seen once. Sequenced input: blood. These receptors all stem from a girl between 2 and 10 years old with multiple sclerosis. Each CDR3 is given with its conserved first and last residue. The D gene is left open where the match is weak. Clone sizes are given selectively: once, few, many, or a class where the clone is expanded.

-	TRBJ2-6	TRBV20-1	-	TGCAGTGCTAGAGAAGCCGGCGACTCGGCCAACGTCCTGACTTTC	CSAREAGDSANVLTF
-	TRBJ2-5	TRBV29-1	TRBD2	TGCAGCGTAGCCCCCGGGACTAGCGGGAGAAGGGAGACCCAGTACTTC	CSVAPGTSGRRETQYF
once	TRBJ2-5	TRBV5-1	TRBD2	TGCGCCAGCAGCTCGGGACTAGCGAATGAGGAGACCCAGTACTTC	CASSSGLANEETQYF
-	TRBJ2-1	TRBV12-3/TRBV12-4	-	TGTGCCAGCAGCCCTCAAAGTCTTGCCCCCAATGAGCAGTTCTTC	CASSPQSLAPNEQFF
-	TRBJ2-3	TRBV4-2	TRBD1	TGTGCCAGCAGCCAAGCGGGACAGGGGTACGCAGATACGCAGTATTTT	CASSQAGQGYADTQYF
-	TRBJ2-5	TRBV6-1	TRBD1	TGTGCCAGCAGTGAAACGGGGACAGGGGGGGAGACCCAGTACTTC	CASSETGTGGETQYF
few	TRBJ2-1	TRBV10-3	TRBD1	TGTGCCGTCCGGGACAGCAGGGATGAGCAGTTCTTC	CAVRDSRDEQFF
-	TRBJ2-7	TRBV28	-	TGTGCCAGCAGTTGGCTGGGGACCTACGAGCAGTACTTC	CASSWLGTYEQYF
few	TRBJ2-7	TRBV10-3	-	TGTGCCATCAGTGAACAGGAAGACGCCTACGAGCAGTACTTC	CAISEQEDAYEQYF
many	TRBJ1-2	TRBV29-1	TRBD1	TGCAGCGTTGATTTGGGACAGGGGGCGTATGGCTACACCTTC	CSVDLGQGAYGYTF
few	TRBJ2-1	TRBV29-1	TRBD2	TGCAGTACTACCGGGACTAGCGGCTCCCCAGGGAATGAGCAGTTCTTC	CSTTGTSGSPGNEQFF
-	TRBJ1-5	TRBV15	-	TGTGCCACCAGCAGAGATCTGGCAGTGGAGGGAAATCAGCCCCAGCATTTT	CATSRDLAVEGNQPQHF
few	TRBJ2-5	TRBV20-1	TRBD2	TGCAGTGCCCAGACAATGCTAGCGGGGAAGGATGCCGGAGAGACCCAGTACTTC	CSAQTMLAGKDAGETQYF
-	TRBJ1-6	TRBV12-3/TRBV12-4	-	TGTGCCAGCAGCCCAAGACAGGCTGATTCACCCCCCCACTTT	CASSPRQADSPPHF